These 30 T cell receptor beta chains share one sample of origin, sequenced in a study of beta chain features in type 1 diabetes (dated by TCRdb to between 2017 and 2018). Receptor amplification or capture employed the immunoSEQ multiplex PCR assay. All of the isolated RNA was reverse transcribed with the High Capacity cDNA Reverse Transcription Kit, so expressed TCRB transcripts were sequenced. Imported from immuneACCESS, the table was reduced by TCRdb to in-frame sequences with V and J called. These copies leave out some clones; in studies compared against another copy, an unresolved V gene accounts for under half, and the cause of the remainder is not known. The sample data list 360,000 or so clones, and roughly a fifth of these were observed just once. The top ten clones comprise around 0.04% of the sample. The specimen sequenced was naive CD4+ T cells from blood. What this sample's cell subset or site label stands for: true naive CD4+ T cells. These receptors all stem from a woman under 30 in good health.

This clone has more than one count but fewer than ten. The V and J genes are TRBV30 and TRBJ2-1; tentatively, D is TRBD2 (5 bases). The CDR3 spans 12 residues. V shed 0 bases and J shed 8 bases, with 8 bases lying between them. Germline loops: CDR1 GTSNPN, CDR2 SVGIG (reference sequence). CDR3 sequence reads: CAWSVRGDEQFF. Written as DNA, the CDR3 is TGTGCCTGGAGTGTACGGGGAGATGAGCAGTTCTTC.

V gene TRBV12-5 combines with J gene TRBJ1-5; 10 bases match TRBD1. This CDR3 has 15 residues. J was trimmed by 5 bases and V by 2 bases; bases with no gene match: 3. Germline CDR1 reads LGHNT; CDR2 reads FRNRAP. CDR3 DNA: TGTGCTAGTGGTTTGACGGGACAGGGGTATCAGCCCCAGCATTTT. Amino acids: CASGLTGQGYQPQHF.

This clone has a handful of counts. The rearrangement uses TRBV11-3 and TRBJ1-1; no clear D gene. Trimming took 4 bases from V and 3 from J, leaving 3 bases between them. The CDR3 is 11 residues long. CDR1 SGHNT and CDR2 YENEEA come from the germline V gene. CDR3 nucleotide sequence: TGTGCCAGCAGCTCGGACACTGAAGCTTTCTTT. Amino acids: CASSSDTEAFF.

The chain carries TRBV9 and TRBJ1-2, with TRBD1 matching 8 bases. The germline gives CDR1 SGDLS, CDR2 YYNGEE. This CDR3 spans 16 amino acids. V shed 3 bases and J 2 bases; nucleotides not matched to a gene: 9. The CDR3 loop is CASSDLGQGPNYGYTF. CDR3 nucleotide sequence: TGTGCCAGCAGCGACTTAGGACAGGGACCCAACTATGGCTACACCTTC.

The CDR3 spells CASSSGQYTGELFF. The CDR3 nucleotides are TGTGCCAGCAGCTCCGGACAGTACACCGGGGAGCTGTTTTTT. The chain links TRBV9 to TRBJ2-2; a possible D gene is TRBD1 (6 bases). V dropped 4 bases and J dropped 3 bases, with 10 bases sitting between them. The CDR3 is 14 amino acids. Germline lookup yields CDR1 SGDLS and CDR2 YYNGEE.

This clone turned up a few times. The V gene is TRBV18, the J gene TRBJ1-1, with D maybe TRBD1 (6 bases). The length of the CDR3 is 16 residues. Trimming removed 0 bases from V and 4 bases from J, with 15 bases in between. Looked up from germline, CDR1 is KGHSH and CDR2 is LQKENI. The chain's CDR3 is CASSPPGKGVGTEAFF. For the CDR3, the DNA is TGTGCCAGCTCACCACCGGGGAAGGGGGTTGGCACTGAAGCTTTCTTT.

On this clone: The identical CDR3 is also encoded by other nucleotide sequences in the sample. This chain joins TRBV5-1 and TRBJ2-3; no clear D gene. Germline CDR1 is SGHRS and CDR2 is YFSETQ. The CDR3 extends over 13 amino acids. V lost 0 bases and J lost 1, with 3 bases in between. The CDR3 nucleotides read TGCGCCAGCAGCTTGGCCGGCACAGATACGCAGTATTTT. Translated: CASSLAGTDTQYF.

V is TRBV5-4 and J is TRBJ2-1; D not resolved. Looked up from germline, CDR1 is SGHNT and CDR2 is YYREEE (reference sequence). The CDR3 has 13 amino acids. The ends were cut back, 1 base at V and 6 bases at J, with 8 bases in the middle. CDR3 DNA sequence: TGTGCCAGCAGCTTGTATAGTGTCAATGAGCAGTTCTTC. The encoded protein is CASSLYSVNEQFF.

A few counts support this clone. The chain recombines TRBV25-1 with TRBJ2-5, with 7 bases matching TRBD2. Germline lookup yields CDR1 MGHDK and CDR2 SYGVNS. Trimming removed 4 bases from V and 0 bases from J; junction bases left unmatched: 5. The CDR3 sequence is 15 residues long. The CDR3: CASSVTGTNQETQYF. CDR3 DNA sequence: TGTGCCAGCAGTGTCACCGGGACTAACCAAGAGACCCAGTACTTC.

This clone showed up just once. The chain combines TRBV7-8 with TRBJ2-7; perhaps TRBD2 as D (6 bases). This CDR3 has 15 residues. The germline CDR1 and CDR2 sequences are SGHVS and FQNEAQ. V was pared by 4 bases and J by 3 bases, with 16 bases between. The CDR3: CASSSRGGRLYEQYF. The CDR3 coding sequence is TGTGCCAGCAGCTCGCGGGGCGGCAGGCTCTACGAGCAGTACTTC.

This chain connects TRBV10-3 to TRBJ2-3, with TRBD2 matching 7 bases. J gave up 2 bases and V 4 bases, and 3 bases lay outside the gene matches. Germline-derived CDR1 and CDR2 are ENHRY and SYGVKD. This CDR3 is built from 14 residues. The DNA of the CDR3 is TGTGCCATCAGTGGCGGGGGTTACACAGATACGCAGTATTTT. It encodes CAISGGGYTDTQYF.

This rearrangement joins TRBV7-2 to TRBJ1-4, with 10 nucleotides matching TRBD1. Germline values: CDR1 SGHTA, CDR2 FQGNSA. V lost 2 bases to trimming and J lost 6 bases; unmatched junction nucleotides: 9. The CDR3 covers 17 residues. The CDR3 protein is CASSLLTGQGKDEKLFF. In DNA, the CDR3 is TGTGCCAGCAGCTTACTCACGGGACAGGGGAAGGATGAAAAACTGTTTTTT.

CDR3 protein: CASRGTGYSNQPQHF. The CDR3 DNA reads as TGTGCCAGCAGGGGGACAGGTTATAGCAATCAGCCCCAGCATTTT. This rearrangement joins TRBV6-1 to TRBJ1-5; TRBD1 agrees at 8 bases. V trimming: 6 bases; J trimming: 0 bases; junction bases outside the gene matches: 4. Germline V CDR1 and CDR2: MNHNS, SASEGT. The CDR3 loop spans 15 amino acids.

This clone occurred a few times. This chain uses TRBV7-8 with TRBJ1-2, with D hard to call. Germline V CDR1 and CDR2: SGHVS, FQNEAQ. V was trimmed by 1 base and J by 2 bases, leaving 11 bases between them. The CDR3 has 15 amino acids. CDR3 nucleotide sequence: TGTGCCAGCAGCTTAGAGGGAGACAAGAACTATGGCTACACCTTC. It codes for CASSLEGDKNYGYTF.

The genes are TRBV27 and TRBJ2-6, with 7 nucleotides matching TRBD1. V dropped 3 bases and J dropped 2; count of bases not matched to a gene: 16. The CDR3 consists of 20 residues. Germline lookup yields CDR1 MNHEY and CDR2 SMNVEV (reference sequence). CDR3 amino acids: CASSFRQGFTPRTGANVLTF. The CDR3, as DNA: TGTGCCAGCAGTTTTAGACAGGGCTTTACCCCCCGGACTGGGGCCAACGTCCTGACTTTC.

CDR3 in amino acids: CAWGQITLEAFF. CDR3 nucleotide sequence: TGTGCCTGGGGACAGATTACCCTTGAAGCTTTCTTT. J is TRBJ1-1 and V is TRBV30, with a tentative D call TRBD1 (6 bases). Germline CDR1 and CDR2: GTSNPN and SVGIG (reference sequence). V lost 5 bases and J lost 7, with 14 bases in between. The CDR3 runs to 12 residues.

This clone was counted a few times. This rearrangement joins TRBV11-2 to TRBJ2-1; 9 bases are shared with TRBD2. V lost 4 bases and J lost 2; bases outside the gene matches: 3. The germline V gene has CDR1 SGHAT and CDR2 FQNNGV. The CDR3 runs 15 residues. CDR3 nucleotides: TGTGCCAGCAGCTCAGCTAGCGGGACCTACAATGAGCAGTTCTTC. Its translation: CASSSASGTYNEQFF.

There are a few counts of this clone. The chain is built from TRBV5-4 and TRBJ2-2; 10 nucleotides agree with TRBD2. This CDR3 has 16 amino acids. The V and J ends lost 4 bases and 1 base, in that order; junction bases with no gene match: 4. Germline-derived CDR1 and CDR2 are SGHNT and YYREEE (reference sequence). The CDR3 DNA reads TGTGCCAGCAGCACCCCTAGCGGGAGGAACACCGGGGAGCTGTTTTTT. Amino acids: CASSTPSGRNTGELFF. Full variable domain (remainder filled in from reference TRBV5-4 and TRBJ2-2): ETGVTQSPTHLIKTRGQQVTLRCSSQSGHNTVSWYQQALGQGPQFIFQYYREEENGRGNFPPRFSGLQFPNYSSELNVNALELDDSALYLCASSTPSGRNTGELFFGEGSRLTVL.

This clone was detected a few times. The V gene is TRBV7-8, the J gene TRBJ2-5, with D possibly being TRBD2 (6 bases). This CDR3 comprises 14 residues. Looked up from germline, CDR1 is SGHVS and CDR2 is FQNEAQ. Trimming removed 4 bases at V and 4 bases at J, with 13 bases between. The CDR3, as DNA: TGTGCCAGCAGCTCCTCAAGACTAGGAGAGACCCAGTACTTC. This codes for CASSSSRLGETQYF.

The V and J genes are TRBV2 and TRBJ1-2, with D maybe TRBD1 (6 bases). Germline-derived CDR1 and CDR2 are SNHLY and FYNNEI. The CDR3 has 14 amino acids. V was cut by 10 bases and J by 5 bases, with 20 bases left in between. The CDR3 DNA reads TGTGCCACCATGTTCGGGGGGCACCAGTATGGCTACACCTTC. Protein: CATMFGGHQYGYTF.

J is TRBJ2-7 and V is TRBV5-4, with TRBD1 as a possible D gene (8 bases). The CDR3 runs to 16 residues. Germline CDR1 and CDR2: SGHNT and YYREEE (reference sequence). V shed 0 bases and J shed 2 bases, with 15 bases lying between them. The CDR3 region is CASSLASGTGAYEQYF. The CDR3, as DNA: TGTGCCAGCAGCTTGGCCAGCGGGACAGGAGCCTACGAGCAGTACTTC. The full variable domain, rest sourced from reference TRBV5-4 and TRBJ2-7, is ETGVTQSPTHLIKTRGQQVTLRCSSQSGHNTVSWYQQALGQGPQFIFQYYREEENGRGNFPPRFSGLQFPNYSSELNVNALELDDSALYLCASSLASGTGAYEQYFGPGTRLTVT.

The V gene is TRBV7-2, the J gene TRBJ1-6; D is undetermined. V was clipped by 11 bases and J by 10 bases, with 18 bases between them. Germline loops: CDR1 SGHTA, CDR2 FQGNSA. There are 13 residues in the CDR3. CDR3: CAGGGREGSPLHF. The CDR3 DNA sequence: TGTGCCGGTGGTGGGAGGGAGGGCTCACCCCTCCACTTT.

The rearrangement joins TRBV7-9 to TRBJ2-1; D unresolved. This CDR3 contains 16 residues. The V gene lost 5 bases and the J gene lost 6 bases, with 20 bases spanning the gap. From germline, CDR1 is SEHNR and CDR2 FQNEAQ (reference sequence). CDR3 region: CASSRNGVGTRNEQFF. In DNA, the CDR3 is TGTGCCAGCAGCCGTAACGGAGTAGGCACCCGCAATGAGCAGTTCTTC. Complete variable domain (other parts from reference TRBV7-9 and TRBJ2-1): DTGVSQNPRHKITKRGQNVTFRCDPISEHNRLYWYRQTLGQGPEFLTYFQNEAQLEKSRLLSDRFSAERPKGSFSTLEIQRTEQGDSAMYLCASSRNGVGTRNEQFFGPGTRLTVL.

The chain carries TRBV6-6 and TRBJ1-1, with a weak D call TRBD1 (6 bases). The CDR3 has 13 residues. The germline V gene encodes CDR1 MNHNY and CDR2 SVGAGI (reference sequence). V was pared by 6 bases and J by 3 bases, with 11 bases between. Here the CDR3 DNA reads TGTGCCAGCAGACCTGAGGGGGACACTGAAGCTTTCTTT. Protein: CASRPEGDTEAFF.

There are a few counts of this clone. The gene calls are TRBV9 and TRBJ2-3; 8 bases are shared with TRBD1. Germline V CDR1 and CDR2: SGDLS, YYNGEE. CDR3 size: 16 residues. The V and J ends lost 3 bases and 2 bases, in that order; junction bases with no gene match: 8. The CDR3 DNA reads as TGTGCCAGCAGCGCTTCGACAGGGGTGACCACAGATACGCAGTATTTT. Translated: CASSASTGVTTDTQYF.

The sample holds a few counts of this clone. The genes are TRBV7-2 and TRBJ1-2; 8 nucleotides agree with TRBD1. With 5 bases clipped from V and 5 bases from J, the junction kept 7 bases outside the gene matches. The CDR3 contains 14 residues. Per the germline V gene, CDR1 is SGHTA and CDR2 is FQGNSA. In DNA, the CDR3 is TGTGCCAGCAGCCTGGACAGGGCAGGGTATGGCTACACCTTC. Protein: CASSLDRAGYGYTF.

The CDR3 sequence: CASSRGRLPPYEQYF. The DNA for the CDR3 is TGCGCCAGCAGCCGGGGGAGACTACCGCCTTACGAGCAGTACTTC. This chain joins TRBV5-1 and TRBJ2-7; the D gene is possibly TRBD2 (6 bases). V lost 4 bases and J 4 bases, leaving 18 bases between the germline ends. This CDR3 has 15 residues. Germline V gives CDR1 SGHRS, CDR2 YFSETQ.

The chain has TRBV18 and TRBJ2-7; TRBD1 matches 9 bases. The trim removed 2 bases at V and 2 bases at J, leaving 7 bases unmatched. Germline CDR1 is KGHSH and CDR2 is LQKENI. This CDR3 has 16 residues. The CDR3, as DNA: TGTGCCAGCTCACCAAACAGGGGGCCCCTCACCTACGAGCAGTACTTC. This translates into CASSPNRGPLTYEQYF.

The J gene is TRBJ1-6, the V gene TRBV19; D not certain. Trimming removed 3 bases at V and 10 bases at J, with 13 bases between. The CDR3 covers 14 residues. The germline CDR1 and CDR2 sequences are LNHDA and SQIVND (reference sequence). The DNA for the CDR3 is TGTGCCAGTAGTATCAGCGGGTTTGGGTCACCCCTCCACTTT. It yields the protein CASSISGFGSPLHF.

This clone occurred a few times. The chain carries TRBV7-9 and TRBJ1-2, with a weak D call TRBD1 (5 bases). The CDR3 length is 14 residues. The germline V gene encodes CDR1 SEHNR and CDR2 FQNEAQ (reference sequence). The V end was cut by 2 bases, the J end by 6 bases, with 13 bases between. DNA of the CDR3: TGTGCCAGCAGCTTATTAGGAGGGACCGATGGCTACACCTTC. It yields the protein CASSLLGGTDGYTF. The full variable domain, completed using reference TRBV7-9 and TRBJ1-2, is DTGVSQNPRHKITKRGQNVTFRCDPISEHNRLYWYRQTLGQGPEFLTYFQNEAQLEKSRLLSDRFSAERPKGSFSTLEIQRTEQGDSAMYLCASSLLGGTDGYTFGSGTRLTVV.